Below, one T cell receptor (beta chain) is given with its context. This sample is drawn from a study of blood T cell repertoires in COVID-19. Study as a whole: Sites in the United States, Italy and Spain provided acute and convalescent COVID-19 samples.

Some clones are missing from TCRdb's copy, which holds only in-frame ones; the method was immunoSEQ multiplex PCR. The sample lists 200,000 to 250,000 clones, approximately 88% occurring once. The study assigned cohorts using participant-reported clinical history. All exposed participants met a person with COVID-19 within 2 weeks before entering the study. The CDR3 covers 17 residues. Germline V gene sequence: CDR1 SGHVS, CDR2 FNYEAQ. V gave up 6 bases and J gave up 1 base; unmatched junction bases: 3. J is TRBJ2-2 and V is TRBV7-6; TRBD2 aligns across 15 bases. Sequences were obtained from PBMCs or T cells enriched from blood (not recorded which). This clonotype was obtained from a young woman who had been exposed to COVID-19. Here the CDR3 reads CASRGLAGGKNTGELFF. The CDR3, as DNA: TGTGCCAGCAGAGGACTAGCGGGAGGGAAGAACACCGGGGAGCTGTTTTTT.